This T cell receptor (beta chain) was sequenced in a study of blood T cell repertoires in COVID-19 (TCRdb year 2020). For the study in its entirety: Samples from collaborators originated in the United States, Italy and Spain and spanned both the acute and convalescent phases of COVID-19. Nearly every sample came with metadata listing a de-identified subject ID, COVID-19 status, age in years and sex. Where available, HLA class I and class II types were obtained from metadata supplied by the sample provider rather than from assay-based typing. The prospective study material was composed of cDNA or gDNA derived from T cells, B-cell-depleted T cells, or PBMCs. Subjects who had been exposed to COVID-19, were actively infected with it, or had recovered from it provided the deeply sampled blood TCRbeta repertoires that made up the dataset. Samples were obtained from the ongoing ImmuneRACE study (first 160 participants) and from over 1,000 subjects provided by 6 global collaborators. A freely available public database, intended as a resource for researchers studying the immune response to SARS-CoV-2, is where the repertoires were released. On the study overall, not on this receptor specifically: How much clinical and demographic metadata was included differed by source and by participant, and the metadata was provided uncurated.

CDR3 length: 14 amino acids, cysteine to phenylalanine. Solely the CDR3 DNA is kept, with 42 bases framed from the first base. According to the germline V gene, CDR1 reads SGHTA and CDR2 reads FQGTGA. For this chain, trimming is 5 bases at the V end and 5 bases at the J end, and the number of junction bases without a gene match is 8. TCRbeta CDR3 regions were amplified from genomic DNA by means of the immunoSEQ Assay, a bias-controlled multiplex PCR. Under the source paper's analysis protocol: The number of nucleated cells in each sample was estimated by amplification of reference gene primers within the assay. Sequence reads were collapsed and filtered to measure the absolute abundance of every unique TCRbeta CDR3 rearrangement. For each sample, productive Simpson clonality was calculated as the square root of Simpson's diversity index across productive rearrangements. TCRdb's version of the immuneACCESS table is confined to in-frame rearrangements and falls short of the full clone set. An unresolved V gene accounts for under half of the shortfall where checked; the remainder is of unknown origin. For V, J and clone size, that table is used; D and trimming come from the DNA. This sample holds nearly 55,000 clones; around 84% were observed only once. The top ten hold 10% to 15% of the sample.

About this clone itself: What this receptor recognizes is not known. Base qualities are not recorded, but no much larger clone differs from it by a single base.

Whole blood was collected in K2EDTA tubes by collaborating institutions according to the institutions' own protocols. For TCRbeta analysis, collaborator samples were shipped as frozen whole blood, as isolated PBMCs, or as DNA extracted from either sample type. Sequenced sample: peripheral blood. The receptor was isolated from a man between 65 and 85 years old with active COVID-19. The rearranged segments are TRBV7-3 and TRBJ1-1; TRBD1 agrees with 7 junctional bases. This receptor carries the CDR3 CASSPNRGGTEAFF. Here is the DNA: TGTGCCAGCAGCCCAAACAGGGGTGGAACTGAAGCTTTCTTT. Joined to the reference TRBV7-3 and TRBJ1-1 proteins, this CDR3 gives the full variable domain: GAGVSQTPSNKVTEKGKYVELRCDPISGHTALYWYRQSLGQGPEFLIYFQGTGAADDSGLPNDRFFAVRPEGSVSTLKIQRTERGDSAVYLCASSPNRGGTEAFFGQGTRLTVV.